The rows below give T cell receptor beta chains drawn from one sample of a study of cytomegalovirus exposure and HLA in healthy donors. Data came from immunoSEQ multiplex PCR; TCRdb stores just in-frame clones and leaves some out. The sample lists about 170,000 clones; 80% to 85% were seen once. Sample: PBMCs. Receptors originate from a male donor in good health and CMV-seronegative. The CDR3 runs from the conserved cysteine through the conserved F or W. A D gene is named only where the DNA matches it firmly. Clone size is given for some rows only: seen once, a few or many times, or a class if the clone is expanded.

clone size	D gene	V gene	J gene	CDR3 protein	CDR3 DNA
NA	NA	TRBV6-5	TRBJ2-1	CASRSGPHNEQFF	TGTGCCAGCAGGAGCGGACCACACAATGAGCAGTTCTTC
NA	NA	TRBV5-1	TRBJ2-7	CASSLESTTYEQYF	TGCGCCAGCAGCTTGGAGTCTACCACCTACGAGCAGTACTTC
NA	TRBD1	TRBV10-3	TRBJ2-3	CAIGKAAGGEDTQYF	TGTGCCATCGGAAAAGCGGCAGGGGGCGAAGATACGCAGTATTTT
NA	NA	TRBV5-4	TRBJ2-1	CASSLPEPHNEQFF	TGTGCCAGCAGCCTCCCGGAGCCTCACAATGAGCAGTTCTTC
NA	NA	TRBV5-6	TRBJ1-6	CASSLAGVQGLAPLHF	TGTGCCAGCAGCTTGGCCGGAGTGCAGGGGCTTGCACCCCTCCACTTT
NA	NA	TRBV18	TRBJ1-4	CASSPQGTNEKLFF	TGTGCCAGCTCACCACAGGGGACTAATGAAAAACTGTTTTTT
NA	TRBD1	TRBV10-2	TRBJ1-6	CASTGGTGGGSPLHF	TGCGCCAGCACTGGGGGGACAGGGGGCGGTTCACCCCTCCACTTT
once	NA	TRBV7-6	TRBJ2-4	CASSSRKNIQYF	TGTGCCAGCAGCTCCAGGAAAAACATTCAGTACTTC
NA	TRBD1	TRBV28	TRBJ2-3	CASSRDRGITDTQYF	TGTGCCAGCAGCAGGGACAGGGGGATAACAGATACGCAGTATTTT
NA	TRBD1	TRBV9	TRBJ1-1	CASSVTGANTEAFF	TGTGCCAGCAGCGTAACAGGGGCGAACACTGAAGCTTTCTTT
NA	NA	TRBV11-3	TRBJ2-3	CASSLGRGSDTQYF	TGTGCCAGCAGCTTAGGCAGGGGATCAGATACGCAGTATTTT
few	NA	TRBV5-1	TRBJ2-3	CASSYRVGGTDTQYF	TGCGCCAGCAGCTACAGGGTAGGTGGCACAGATACGCAGTATTTT
once	TRBD1	TRBV13	TRBJ2-5	CASSLSLIWGQAWETQYF	TGTGCCAGCAGCTTGTCTCTTATATGGGGACAGGCCTGGGAGACCCAGTACTTC
NA	NA	TRBV4-1	TRBJ1-5	CASSQRRAGPQHF	TGCGCCAGCAGCCAAAGGAGAGCGGGGCCCCAGCATTTT
NA	NA	TRBV6-1	TRBJ1-4	CASSVDGDEKLFF	TGTGCCAGCAGTGTTGACGGGGATGAAAAACTGTTTTTT
NA	TRBD1	TRBV29-1	TRBJ1-2	CSVSETGALNYGYTF	TGCAGCGTCAGCGAGACAGGGGCCTTGAACTATGGCTACACCTTC
NA	TRBD1	TRBV6-5	TRBJ1-1	CASSYPVQGTAFF	TGTGCCAGCAGTTACCCAGTACAGGGGACTGCTTTCTTT
once	TRBD2	TRBV29-1	TRBJ2-5	CSVDGLAGLLETQYF	TGCAGCGTTGATGGACTAGCGGGGCTCCTGGAGACCCAGTACTTC
NA	NA	TRBV5-8	TRBJ1-2	CASSFGGGHGYTF	TGTGCCAGCAGCTTCGGCGGGGGCCATGGCTACACCTTC
few	NA	TRBV9	TRBJ1-5	CASSADSDSNQPQHF	TGTGCCAGCAGCGCGGACAGTGATAGCAATCAGCCCCAGCATTTT
NA	NA	TRBV6-1	TRBJ2-5	CASSEPGSPTETQYF	TGTGCCAGCAGTGAACCCGGGTCCCCAACGGAGACCCAGTACTTC
NA	TRBD1	TRBV27	TRBJ1-4	CASMRQGVNEKLFF	TGTGCCAGTATGCGACAGGGGGTAAATGAAAAACTGTTTTTT
NA	NA	TRBV29-1	TRBJ1-1	CSVGMTRVNTEAFF	TGCAGCGTTGGCATGACCAGGGTGAACACTGAAGCTTTCTTT
few	TRBD1	TRBV6-4	TRBJ1-1	CASSSSGTGDTEAFF	TGTGCCAGCAGTTCCTCCGGGACAGGCGACACTGAAGCTTTCTTT
NA	NA	TRBV9	TRBJ2-1	CASSVGPEGVHEQFF	TGTGCCAGCAGCGTAGGTCCTGAGGGCGTCCATGAGCAGTTCTTC
few	NA	TRBV7-9	TRBJ2-7	CASSPGSRGDEQYF	TGTGCCAGCAGCCCCGGGTCGCGGGGCGACGAGCAGTACTTC
once	NA	TRBV30	TRBJ1-1	CAWKGRENTEAFF	TGTGCCTGGAAGGGTCGGGAGAACACTGAAGCTTTCTTT
NA	TRBD1	TRBV6-1	TRBJ1-6	CASSEAQGAHNSPLHF	TGTGCCAGCAGTGAAGCCCAGGGGGCCCATAATTCACCCCTCCACTTT
NA	NA	TRBV7-6	TRBJ2-3	CASSPQSVLTDTQYF	TGTGCCAGCAGCCCGCAAAGCGTACTCACAGATACGCAGTATTTT
NA	TRBD2	TRBV9	TRBJ2-7	CASSAHGTSDPVRYF	TGTGCCAGCAGCGCACACGGGACTAGCGACCCTGTGAGGTACTTC
NA	TRBD1	TRBV6-5	TRBJ1-6	CASSYRGQRLHF	TGTGCCAGCAGTTACCGGGGACAGCGATTACACTTT
NA	TRBD2	TRBV10-2	TRBJ2-1	CATGGGGYNEQFF	TGCGCCACGGGTGGGGGGGGCTACAATGAGCAGTTCTTC
once	NA	TRBV2	TRBJ2-5	CASSEAVRVGQYF	TGTGCCAGCAGTGAAGCCGTGCGGGTCGGGCAGTACTTC
NA	TRBD1	TRBV5-1	TRBJ1-2	CASSGTGNYGYTF	TGCGCCAGCAGCGGGACAGGCAACTATGGCTACACCTTC
NA	NA	TRBV7-8	TRBJ1-6	CASSLGVGGLSYNSPLHF	TGTGCCAGCAGCTTAGGGGTAGGGGGTCTCTCCTATAATTCACCCCTCCACTTT
NA	NA	TRBV6-1	TRBJ1-4	CASSRSDEKLFF	TGTGCCAGCAGCCGTAGCGATGAAAAACTGTTTTTT
NA	TRBD1	TRBV4-1	TRBJ1-2	CASSQPTGPNYGYTF	TGCGCCAGCAGCCAGCCGACAGGGCCGAACTATGGCTACACCTTC
NA	NA	TRBV5-1	TRBJ2-5	CASSFSGDETQYF	TGCGCCAGCAGCTTCTCCGGAGATGAGACCCAGTACTTC
NA	NA	TRBV7-9	TRBJ2-4	CASSLAPGNIQYF	TGTGCCAGCAGCTTAGCCCCAGGGAACATTCAGTACTTC
NA	TRBD2	TRBV5-1	TRBJ2-1	CASSTSGGDYSYNEQFF	TGCGCCAGCAGCACTAGCGGGGGAGACTACTCCTACAATGAGCAGTTCTTC
NA	NA	TRBV5-1	TRBJ1-1	CASSLSPDKAEAFF	TGCGCCAGCAGCTTGTCTCCGGACAAGGCGGAGGCTTTCTTT